These T cell receptor beta chains were read from a single sample in a study of monozygotic twins with inflammatory bowel disease. TCRdb re-called the 5' RACE reads, yielding one record per CDR3 amino acid sequence without DNA. This repertoire includes over 100,000 distinct CDR3 sequences. Sequencing was done on a sample of blood. Receptors originate from a human donor with ulcerative colitis or Crohn's disease, or a healthy co-twin of an affected twin (not recorded which). CDR3s include the opening cysteine and the closing phenylalanine or tryptophan. Fields, in order: V gene, J gene, clone size, CDR3 protein. Size values are once, few and many counts, or a class for expanded clones, and some rows have none.

V: TRBV5-1; J: TRBJ2-5; size: NA; CDR3: CASSRELQETQYF
V: TRBV6-1; J: TRBJ2-1; size: medium-sized; CDR3: CASSATTGSNEQFF
V: TRBV5-1; J: TRBJ2-7; size: NA; CDR3: CASSLGSGSYEQYF
V: TRBV7-6; J: TRBJ2-1; size: NA; CDR3: CASSLEVQGFRNEQFF
V: TRBV20-1; J: TRBJ2-1; size: NA; CDR3: CSAVRPPANNEQFF
V: TRBV7-2; J: TRBJ2-1; size: NA; CDR3: CASSRALAGGNEQFF
V: TRBV5-1; J: TRBJ2-2; size: NA; CDR3: CTSSGKTGIPSTGELFF
V: TRBV3-1; J: TRBJ1-1; size: NA; CDR3: CASSPSGMAEAFF
V: TRBV5-1; J: TRBJ2-7; size: NA; CDR3: CASSLLPGQGSTGGSDEQYF
V: TRBV19; J: TRBJ1-1; size: NA; CDR3: CASRPGTVNTEAFF
V: TRBV6-4; J: TRBJ2-1; size: NA; CDR3: CAWLAGGPSFPYNEQFF
V: TRBV7-2; J: TRBJ2-5; size: NA; CDR3: CASSFSYQETQYF
V: TRBV9; J: TRBJ2-5; size: NA; CDR3: CASSVEDSQETQYF
V: TRBV7-6; J: TRBJ1-4; size: NA; CDR3: CASSLVRDRGSEKLFF
V: TRBV7-8; J: TRBJ2-1; size: NA; CDR3: CASSLMQGALSTQFF
V: TRBV20-1; J: TRBJ2-7; size: NA; CDR3: CSATTESWTYEQYF
V: TRBV4-3; J: TRBJ2-1; size: NA; CDR3: CASSDVAGVINNEQFF
V: TRBV7-2; J: TRBJ2-1; size: NA; CDR3: CASSLASGVIYNEQFF
V: TRBV5-1; J: TRBJ1-5; size: NA; CDR3: CASSLAAEPNQPQHF
V: TRBV15; J: TRBJ2-1; size: NA; CDR3: CATSRPGTGTYEQFF
V: TRBV4-1; J: TRBJ1-5; size: NA; CDR3: CASSQEAGQPQHF
V: TRBV28; J: TRBJ2-7; size: NA; CDR3: CASSQYNYEQYF
V: TRBV4-3; J: TRBJ2-3; size: NA; CDR3: CASSHRAGARSTDTQYF
V: TRBV5-1; J: TRBJ1-1; size: NA; CDR3: CASSAWTGNTEAFF
V: TRBV6-6; J: TRBJ1-3; size: NA; CDR3: CASSSGGNTIYF
V: TRBV7-2; J: TRBJ2-7; size: NA; CDR3: CASSLRPSGVSYEQYF
V: TRBV7-8; J: TRBJ2-7; size: NA; CDR3: CASSLVVLYEQYF
V: TRBV7-2; J: TRBJ2-7; size: NA; CDR3: CASSLGNSYEQYF
V: TRBV9; J: TRBJ2-3; size: NA; CDR3: CASSVVGGSTDTQYF
V: TRBV5-1; J: TRBJ2-7; size: NA; CDR3: CASSSRDRGREQYF
V: TRBV6-1; J: TRBJ2-3; size: NA; CDR3: CASSGRGHGTQYF
V: TRBV20-1; J: TRBJ2-7; size: NA; CDR3: CSAPEVGQGSYEQYF
V: TRBV5-1; J: TRBJ1-2; size: NA; CDR3: CASSSLTGGIDYGYTF
V: TRBV11-2; J: TRBJ1-1; size: NA; CDR3: CASSETGTGVSEAFF
V: TRBV11-2; J: TRBJ1-5; size: NA; CDR3: CASSLHRDRDGASNQPQHF
V: TRBV7-9; J: TRBJ2-2; size: NA; CDR3: CASSLVRVSEGSGELFF
V: TRBV7-6; J: TRBJ1-5; size: NA; CDR3: CASSLADHQPQHF
V: TRBV7-9; J: TRBJ1-1; size: NA; CDR3: CASSLDTVNTEAFF
V: TRBV29-1; J: TRBJ2-2; size: NA; CDR3: CSVGGLTGELFF
V: TRBV20-1; J: TRBJ1-4; size: NA; CDR3: CSARWTGLEVFF
V: TRBV28; J: TRBJ2-7; size: NA; CDR3: CASSPPGLAGHEQYF
V: TRBV12-3/TRBV12-4; J: TRBJ1-2; size: NA; CDR3: CASSPGQGRYTF
V: TRBV10-3; J: TRBJ2-2; size: NA; CDR3: CAISGGGLGTGELFF
V: TRBV7-2; J: TRBJ2-7; size: NA; CDR3: CASSPFSGRGSEQYF
V: TRBV5-1; J: TRBJ1-4; size: NA; CDR3: CASSLAAATKKLFF
V: TRBV6-6; J: TRBJ2-1; size: NA; CDR3: CASSYSVGYNEQFF
V: TRBV6-2/TRBV6-3; J: TRBJ2-7; size: NA; CDR3: CASSDRDTYEQYF
V: TRBV14; J: TRBJ2-5; size: NA; CDR3: CASSQGFPYGETQYF
V: TRBV18; J: TRBJ1-1; size: NA; CDR3: CASSPLGNTEAFF
V: TRBV29-1; J: TRBJ2-1; size: NA; CDR3: CSVPEYNEQFF
V: TRBV6-2/TRBV6-3; J: TRBJ2-7; size: NA; CDR3: CASRRPGQEWIYEQYF